The entry below describes one T cell receptor (beta chain). Its antigen is not known. Specified time point: newly diagnosed GD, antithyroid drugs for less than 3 months. Researchers made the TCR library from RNA that was extracted from PBMCs. This record belongs to a study of regulatory T cells in long-lasting Graves disease. Study outcomes and limitations: Newly diagnosed Graves' patients had higher TCR diversity than persistent ones.

CDR3-region Arm-PCR and iRepertoire HTBI primers produced the TCR beta libraries. A single record per CDR3 protein comes from TCRdb applying MiXCR to the multiplex PCR reads. The sample carries a few hundred thousand distinct CDR3 sequences, approximately 12% recorded once. The junction had 8 bases not matched to a gene; V was cut back by 6 bases and J by 1 base. Germline assignment: CDR1 KGHSH and CDR2 LQKENI. CDR3 size: 15 residues. These records were also assigned to another study, of T cells in Graves' hyperthyroidism and ophthalmopathy. From that second work: Patients aged 18 to 65 had newly diagnosed hyperthyroidism that had lasted under 2 months. Most clonotypes that expanded in the thyroid above 0.001 also showed up in blood.

The chain is built from TRBV18 and TRBJ1-1, with 7 bases that match TRBD1. The receptor comes from a woman between 18 and 30 years old with Graves disease. The sequenced sample was peripheral blood mononuclear cells (PBMCs), obtained at new diagnosis, from a patient treated with antithyroid drugs. The CDR3 nucleotides read TGTGCCAGCTCTCGATCGACAGGGAGGAACACTGAAGCTTTCTTT. Translating gives CASSRSTGRNTEAFF.